A selection of T cell receptor beta chains follows, all from one sample in a study of T-cell memory formation after mild COVID-19. TCRdb called the 5' RACE reads again in MiXCR, with one record for every CDR3 protein. The table lists under 650,000 distinct CDR3 sequences, more than 15% of them singletons. Sequencing input: PBMCs or a T cell subset sorted from them (not recorded which). The receptors come from an adult woman who had mild COVID-19 (a few samples of this study predate the infection). Cell type and time point are not known. Both conserved end residues are part of each CDR3. The order of the fields is clone size, J gene, D gene, V gene, CDR3 protein, CDR3 DNA. A D gene is named only where the DNA matches it firmly. Rows may omit the clone size; those that give it use once, few, many or a size class.

NA | TRBJ1-5 | NA | TRBV27 | CASSFSQYNQPQHF | TGTGCCAGCAGTTTCTCGCAGTACAATCAGCCCCAGCATTTT
many | TRBJ2-1 | TRBD2 | TRBV12-3/TRBV12-4 | CASSLGLAGGRGEQFF | TGTGCCAGCAGTCTTGGACTAGCGGGGGGGCGAGGTGAGCAGTTCTTC
NA | TRBJ2-7 | NA | TRBV5-5 | CASSSPRDAYEQYF | TGTGCCAGCAGCTCCCCCCGGGATGCTTACGAGCAGTACTTC
few | TRBJ2-7 | NA | TRBV4-1 | CASSQVQEAHEQYF | TGCGCCAGCAGCCAAGTACAGGAGGCCCACGAGCAGTACTTC
few | TRBJ1-5 | NA | TRBV24-1 | CATSTATRPQHF | TGTGCCACCAGTACGGCCACACGGCCCCAGCATTTT
NA | TRBJ2-7 | NA | TRBV4-1 | CASSQGIQGPSYEQYF | TGCGCCAGCAGCCAAGGAATACAGGGTCCGAGCTACGAGCAGTACTTC
NA | TRBJ2-7 | NA | TRBV2 | CASDGDGPNYEQYF | TGTGCCAGCGACGGTGACGGGCCCAACTACGAGCAGTACTTC
few | TRBJ1-2 | TRBD1 | TRBV5-1 | CASSIEGANGYTF | TGCGCCAGCAGCATTGAGGGGGCAAATGGCTACACCTTC
few | TRBJ1-3 | NA | TRBV20-1 | CSARQAGAGNTIYF | TGCAGTGCCCGTCAGGCAGGGGCTGGAAACACCATATATTTT
NA | TRBJ2-7 | NA | TRBV27 | CASSLGPLVAEQYF | TGTGCCAGCAGTTTAGGCCCCCTAGTCGCCGAGCAGTACTTC
few | TRBJ1-6 | NA | TRBV6-5 | CASSYSPTREVGSPLHF | TGTGCCAGCAGTTACTCCCCCACCAGGGAAGTCGGTTCACCCCTCCACTTT
few | TRBJ2-7 | TRBD2 | TRBV20-1 | CSARLLSGRGSYEQYF | TGCAGTGCGAGACTACTGAGCGGGAGGGGGTCCTACGAGCAGTACTTC
few | TRBJ1-1 | NA | TRBV24-1 | CATSDGGNTEAFF | TGTGCCACCAGTGATGGGGGGAACACTGAAGCTTTCTTT
NA | TRBJ2-1 | TRBD1 | TRBV6-4 | CASSPRTGGRNNEQFF | TGTGCCAGCAGCCCCCGGACAGGGGGCCGGAACAATGAGCAGTTCTTC
NA | TRBJ2-7 | NA | TRBV12-3/TRBV12-4 | CASSLETEQYF | TGTGCCAGCAGTTTAGAGACCGAGCAGTACTTC
NA | TRBJ2-6 | NA | TRBV30 | CAWSADSGANVLTF | TGTGCCTGGAGTGCGGACAGTGGGGCCAACGTCCTGACTTTC
many | TRBJ2-1 | NA | TRBV7-9 | CASSAGESGQFF | TGTGCCAGCAGCGCCGGGGAATCGGGGCAGTTCTTC
NA | TRBJ2-1 | NA | TRBV9 | CASSVSRGRTGDTGSYNEQFF | TGTGCCAGCAGCGTATCTAGGGGGAGGACAGGAGATACGGGGTCCTACAATGAGCAGTTCTTC
few | TRBJ2-1 | NA | TRBV7-3 | CASSFSAGRGSYNEQFF | TGTGCCAGCAGCTTCTCCGCTGGACGGGGTTCCTACAATGAGCAGTTCTTC
few | TRBJ2-5 | NA | TRBV20-1 | CSASSPRGLATQYF | TGCAGTGCTAGTAGTCCAAGGGGTTTGGCGACCCAGTACTTC
few | TRBJ1-2 | NA | TRBV25-1 | CASSDPVGFYGYTF | TGTGCCAGCAGTGACCCCGTAGGATTCTATGGCTACACCTTC
NA | TRBJ2-1 | TRBD1 | TRBV3-1 | CASSQAEDRAYNEQFF | TGTGCCAGCAGCCAAGCGGAGGACAGGGCCTACAATGAGCAGTTCTTC
few | TRBJ2-1 | TRBD2 | TRBV7-2 | CASTLLSGGSYNEQFF | TGTGCCAGCACCCTATTGTCGGGGGGGTCCTACAATGAGCAGTTCTTC
NA | TRBJ2-3 | TRBD1 | TRBV15 | CATSGSGTDLPQYF | TGTGCCACCAGCGGATCCGGGACAGACTTGCCGCAGTATTTT
NA | TRBJ2-1 | NA | TRBV20-1 | CSARDAYEQFF | TGCAGTGCTAGAGATGCGTATGAGCAGTTCTTC
NA | TRBJ2-7 | NA | TRBV12-3/TRBV12-4 | CASTSAVPGGEQYF | TGTGCCAGCACATCCGCGGTCCCTGGGGGCGAGCAGTACTTC
few | TRBJ1-4 | NA | TRBV4-1 | CASSHRTVPTNEKLFF | TGCGCCAGCAGCCATAGGACAGTCCCAACTAATGAAAAACTGTTTTTT
few | TRBJ2-7 | NA | TRBV5-1 | CASSLAWGGPYEQYF | TGCGCCAGCAGCTTGGCCTGGGGAGGTCCCTACGAGCAGTACTTC
few | TRBJ1-1 | TRBD1 | TRBV30 | CAWSAGQGLTEAFF | TGTGCCTGGAGTGCCGGACAGGGGCTCACTGAAGCTTTCTTT
few | TRBJ2-7 | NA | TRBV4-1 | CASSQYLGYEQYF | TGCGCCAGCAGCCAATATCTGGGCTACGAGCAGTACTTC
NA | TRBJ2-5 | TRBD2 | TRBV7-6 | CASTTLAGGPGTQYF | TGTGCCAGCACCACACTAGCGGGGGGGCCGGGGACCCAGTACTTC
NA | TRBJ2-1 | NA | TRBV12-3/TRBV12-4 | CASSTHSGAGVEQFF | TGTGCCAGCAGCACACACAGCGGGGCAGGGGTTGAGCAGTTCTTC
few | TRBJ1-5 | NA | TRBV4-1 | CASSQWGDQPQHF | TGCGCCAGCAGCCAATGGGGTGATCAGCCCCAGCATTTT
few | TRBJ2-1 | TRBD2 | TRBV7-2 | CASSLFLAGEHEQFF | TGTGCCAGCAGCTTATTTCTAGCGGGAGAACATGAGCAGTTCTTC
few | TRBJ1-2 | NA | TRBV7-9 | CASSSFDRRRGYTF | TGTGCCAGCAGCTCCTTCGACAGGCGCCGGGGCTACACCTTC
NA | TRBJ2-5 | NA | TRBV24-1 | CATSEGAQETQYF | TGTGCCACCAGTGAGGGGGCACAAGAGACCCAGTACTTC